The 10 T cell receptor beta chains reported below all come from one sample, sequenced in a study of blood T cell repertoires in COVID-19. Generated by immunoSEQ multiplex PCR, the TCRdb table keeps only in-frame clones and is missing some. The table records more than 300,000 clones, about 90% of them present only once. Specimen: peripheral blood. The receptors were gathered from a woman aged 30 to 39 with COVID-19, enrolled during active disease.

DNA for the CDR3: TGTGCCAGTGATCGGGACTCCTATCAGCCCCAGCATTTT. Translation: CASDRDSYQPQHF. The chain joins TRBV28 to TRBJ1-5; TRBD1 is a possible D gene (5 bases). Between the trimmed V and J ends, which lost 9 bases and 5 bases, there was a span of 14 bases. CDR3 length equals 13 residues. CDR1 and CDR2 (germline): MDHEN, SYDVKM.

The rearrangement uses TRBV4-1 and TRBJ2-7, with D maybe TRBD1 (5 bases). CDR1 is MGHRA, CDR2 YSYEKL, per germline. With 3 bases removed from V and 2 bases from J, the gap between germline ends came to 11 bases. The length of the CDR3 is 14 residues. CDR3 protein: CASSQGQEAYEQYF. The DNA of the CDR3 is TGCGCCAGCAGCCAGGGGCAGGAAGCCTACGAGCAGTACTTC.

The chain recombines TRBV12-3 or TRBV12-4 with TRBJ1-1; D gene unclear. This CDR3 spans 12 amino acids. Deletions cut 7 bases from V and 2 bases from J, with 8 bases between. The CDR3 reads CASTGENTEAFF. In nucleotides, the CDR3 is TGTGCCAGCACCGGGGAAAACACTGAAGCTTTCTTT.

The rearrangement uses TRBV5-5 and TRBJ2-7, with TRBD2 matching over 7 bases. The V segment lost 1 base and the J segment 7 bases; nucleotides outside the gene matches: 8. The germline V gene encodes CDR1 SGHKS and CDR2 YYEKEE (reference sequence). There are 14 residues in the CDR3. DNA of the CDR3: TGTGCCAGCAGCTTGTATGCGGGAGAGAGGGAGCAGTACTTC. It specifies CASSLYAGEREQYF.

V and J are TRBV5-1 and TRBJ2-3; 8 nucleotides line up with TRBD2. Germline lookup yields CDR1 SGHRS and CDR2 YFSETQ. Unmatched junction bases numbered 7, after V lost 5 bases and J lost 2 bases. The CDR3 extends over 15 amino acids. The CDR3 DNA is TGCGCCAGCAGTCGAGGACTAGCAAACACAGATACGCAGTATTTT. It translates to CASSRGLANTDTQYF.

The V gene is TRBV7-3, the J gene TRBJ1-4; TRBD1 matches 7 bases. CDR3 length: 15 residues. The V segment lost 5 bases and the J segment 2 bases; nucleotides outside the gene matches: 5. Per the germline V gene, CDR1 is SGHTA and CDR2 is FQGTGA. CDR3 sequence reads: CASSVSGGTNEKLFF. The CDR3 coding sequence is TGTGCCAGCAGCGTTTCAGGGGGGACTAATGAAAAACTGTTTTTT.

The chain carries TRBV4-1 and TRBJ1-4, with TRBD1 as a possible D gene (5 bases). V was cut by 2 bases and J by 0 bases, with 16 bases left in between. Germline loops: CDR1 MGHRA, CDR2 YSYEKL. The CDR3 runs 18 residues. CDR3 coding DNA: TGCGCCAGCAGCCAATCGCGGGGCAGCAGAGCAACTAATGAAAAACTGTTTTTT. Its translation is CASSQSRGSRATNEKLFF.

The chain employs TRBV4-1 and TRBJ1-3; 11 bases fit TRBD1. Per the germline V gene, CDR1 is MGHRA and CDR2 is YSYEKL. The CDR3 covers 17 residues. Trimming took 4 bases from V and 3 from J; bases not matched to a gene: 8. In DNA, the CDR3 is TGCGCCAGCAGCCCGAGGGACAGGGGGGAAGGTGGAAACACCATATATTTT. Translated, it gives CASSPRDRGEGGNTIYF.

The rearrangement joins TRBV15 to TRBJ1-1; 8 positions agree with TRBD1. The CDR3 is 17 residues long. V lost 2 bases and J lost 5; bases outside the gene matches: 13. CDR1 LNHNV and CDR2 YYDKDF come from the germline V gene (reference sequence). The CDR3 sequence is CATSRSNAGGGGTEAFF. CDR3 DNA sequence: TGTGCCACCAGCAGATCCAACGCAGGGGGCGGAGGAACTGAAGCTTTCTTT.

This clone was found once. Other DNA sequences of this sample code for an identical CDR3. The genes are TRBV4-1 and TRBJ2-7; no definite D call. CDR1 is MGHRA, CDR2 YSYEKL, per germline. The CDR3 has 13 amino acids. The V gene lost 0 bases and the J gene lost 4 bases, with 7 bases spanning the gap. For the CDR3, the DNA is TGCGCCAGCAGCCAAGATCAGAGGTACGAGCAGTACTTC. Translation gives CASSQDQRYEQYF.